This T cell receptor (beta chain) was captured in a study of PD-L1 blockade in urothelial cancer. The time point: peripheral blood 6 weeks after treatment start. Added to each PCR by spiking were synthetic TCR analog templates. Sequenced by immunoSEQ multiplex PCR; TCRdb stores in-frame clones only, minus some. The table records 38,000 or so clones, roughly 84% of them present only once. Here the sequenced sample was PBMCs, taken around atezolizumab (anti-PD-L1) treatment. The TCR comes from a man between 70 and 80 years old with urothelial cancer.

The CDR3 DNA sequence: TGCGCCAGCAGCCAGCAGAAGGGGTTGGTGGTTGAGCAGTTCTTC. This encodes CASSQQKGLVVEQFF. The V and J genes are TRBV4-1 and TRBJ2-1; weak D call: TRBD1 (5 bases). In germline, CDR1 is MGHRA, CDR2 YSYEKL. The CDR3 has 15 amino acids. Between the trimmed V and J ends, which lost 3 bases and 9 bases, there was a span of 18 bases.